Given below is one T cell receptor (beta chain) in context. V was clipped by 4 bases and J by 1 base; unmatched bases: 2. CDR1 and CDR2 (germline): KGHSH, LQKENI. The CDR3 spans 15 residues. This sample is drawn from a study of blood T cell repertoires in COVID-19. Study at large: Acute-phase and convalescent COVID-19 samples originated in the United States, Italy and Spain. T cells, B-cell-depleted T cells, or PBMCs supplied cDNA or gDNA.

Original analysis: Scientists estimated how many nucleated cells there were by amplifying reference gene primers. The repertoire was sequenced with immunoSEQ multiplex PCR; TCRdb's copy has only in-frame clones and lacks some. The V and J calls and clone size come from that table; D and trimming were worked out from the DNA. The sample shows 60,000 to 70,000 clones, 91% of them seen only once. This sequence was found in a human donor in a cohort sampled during active COVID-19. The sample was peripheral blood. The V and J genes are TRBV18 and TRBJ2-1; 9 positions match TRBD1. CDR3 coding DNA: TGTGCCAGCTCACTTGGGACAGGGTCCTACAATGAGCAGTTCTTC. Encoded protein: CASSLGTGSYNEQFF. Combining the CDR3 with reference TRBV18 and TRBJ2-1 gives the whole variable domain NAGVMQNPRHLVRRRGQEARLRCSPMKGHSHVYWYRQLPEEGLKFMVYLQKENIIDESGMPKERFSAEFPKEGPSILRIQQVVRGDSAAYFCASSLGTGSYNEQFFGPGTRLTVL.